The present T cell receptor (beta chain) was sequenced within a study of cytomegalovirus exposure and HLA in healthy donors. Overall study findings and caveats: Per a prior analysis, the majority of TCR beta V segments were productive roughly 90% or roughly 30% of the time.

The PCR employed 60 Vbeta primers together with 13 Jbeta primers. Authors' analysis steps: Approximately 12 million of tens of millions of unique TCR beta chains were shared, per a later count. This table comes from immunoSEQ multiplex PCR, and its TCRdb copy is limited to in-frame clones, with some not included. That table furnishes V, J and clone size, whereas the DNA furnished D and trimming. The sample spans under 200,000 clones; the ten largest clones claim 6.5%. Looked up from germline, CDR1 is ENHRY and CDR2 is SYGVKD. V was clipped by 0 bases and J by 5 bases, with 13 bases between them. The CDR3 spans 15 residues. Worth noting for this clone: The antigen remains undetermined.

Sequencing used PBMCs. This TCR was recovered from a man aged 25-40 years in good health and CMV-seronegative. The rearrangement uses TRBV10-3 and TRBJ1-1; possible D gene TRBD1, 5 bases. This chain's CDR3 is CAISESGGEGTEAFF. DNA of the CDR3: TGTGCCATCAGTGAGTCTGGAGGGGAGGGGACTGAAGCTTTCTTT.